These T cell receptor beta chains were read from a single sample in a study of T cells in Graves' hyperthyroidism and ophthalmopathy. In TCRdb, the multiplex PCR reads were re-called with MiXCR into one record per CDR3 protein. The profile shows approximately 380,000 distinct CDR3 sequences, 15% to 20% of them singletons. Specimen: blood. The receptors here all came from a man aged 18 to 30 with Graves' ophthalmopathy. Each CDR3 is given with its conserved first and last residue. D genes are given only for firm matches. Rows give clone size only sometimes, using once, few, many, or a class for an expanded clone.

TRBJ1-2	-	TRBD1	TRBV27	CASSSRTGDRGYTF	TGTGCCAGCAGTTCCCGGACAGGGGATCGAGGCTACACCTTC
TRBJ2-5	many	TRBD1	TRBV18	CASSHDRVRETQYF	TGTGCCAGCTCTCATGACAGGGTTCGAGAGACCCAGTACTTC
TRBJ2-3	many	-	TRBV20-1	CSGTTSTDTQYF	TGCAGCGGGACCACTAGCACAGATACGCAGTATTTT
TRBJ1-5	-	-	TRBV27	CASSYDGNSNQPQHF	TGTGCCAGCAGCTACGACGGGAATAGCAATCAGCCCCAGCATTTT
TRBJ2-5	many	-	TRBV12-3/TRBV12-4	CASSSTVQETQYF	TGTGCCAGCAGTTCGACAGTCCAAGAGACCCAGTACTTC
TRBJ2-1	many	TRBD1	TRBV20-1	CSAISDREWNEQFF	TGCAGTGCTATTTCCGACAGGGAGTGGAATGAGCAGTTCTTC
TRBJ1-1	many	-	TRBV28	CASSLGQLEGGAFF	TGTGCCAGCAGTTTAGGACAGTTGGAAGGGGGAGCTTTCTTT
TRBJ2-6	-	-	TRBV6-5	CASSYEGSSGANVLTF	TGTGCCAGCAGTTACGAAGGGAGCTCTGGGGCCAACGTCCTGACTTTC
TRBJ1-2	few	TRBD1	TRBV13	CASSYGQGRTNGYTF	TGTGCCAGCAGCTACGGACAGGGGCGCACCAATGGCTACACCTTC
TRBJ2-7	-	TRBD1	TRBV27	CASGPGQGSYEQYF	TGTGCCAGCGGGCCGGGACAGGGAAGTTACGAGCAGTACTTC
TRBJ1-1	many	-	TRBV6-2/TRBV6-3	CASSHPGATTTEAFF	TGTGCCAGCAGTCATCCAGGGGCAACGACCACTGAAGCTTTCTTT
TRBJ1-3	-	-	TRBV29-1	CSVREKSSGNTIYF	TGCAGCGTTAGAGAAAAGAGCTCTGGAAACACCATATATTTT
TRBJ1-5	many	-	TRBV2	CASSEIPQGINQPQHF	TGTGCCAGCAGTGAAATACCACAGGGTATCAATCAGCCCCAGCATTTT
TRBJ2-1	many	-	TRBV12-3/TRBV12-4	CASTVGDHDNEQFF	TGTGCCAGCACTGTAGGGGACCATGACAATGAGCAGTTCTTC
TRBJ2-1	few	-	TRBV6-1	CASSGRGLGEQFF	TGTGCCAGCAGTGGGAGGGGGCTGGGTGAGCAGTTCTTC
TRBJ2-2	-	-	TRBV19	CASSIGGLLANTGELFF	TGTGCCAGTAGTATTGGTGGATTGCTCGCGAACACCGGGGAGCTGTTTTTT
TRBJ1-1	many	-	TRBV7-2	CASSLWGRTEAFF	TGTGCCAGCAGCTTATGGGGTAGAACTGAAGCTTTCTTT
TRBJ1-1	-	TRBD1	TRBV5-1	CASRRGTGAMNTEAFF	TGCGCCAGCAGGCGAGGTACAGGGGCCATGAACACTGAAGCTTTCTTT
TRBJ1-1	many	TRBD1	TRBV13	CASSLGQGSWTEAFF	TGTGCCAGCAGCTTAGGACAGGGGAGTTGGACTGAAGCTTTCTTT
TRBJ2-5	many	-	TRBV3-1	CASSQERHRTQYF	TGTGCCAGCAGCCAAGAACGCCATCGGACCCAGTACTTC
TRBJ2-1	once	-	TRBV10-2	CASSESWAVEQFF	TGCGCCAGCAGTGAGTCGTGGGCGGTGGAGCAGTTCTTC
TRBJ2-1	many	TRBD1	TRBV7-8	CASSPAGGDYNEQFF	TGTGCCAGCAGCCCGGCAGGGGGCGACTACAATGAGCAGTTCTTC
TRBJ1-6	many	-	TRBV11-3	CASSTFTGSNSPLHF	TGTGCCAGCAGCACATTTACAGGTTCCAATTCACCCCTCCACTTT
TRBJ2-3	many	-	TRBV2	CASSEALGRTDTQYF	TGTGCCAGCAGTGAAGCGCTGGGACGCACAGATACGCAGTATTTT
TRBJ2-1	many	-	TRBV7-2	CASSFISSPGYEQFF	TGTGCCAGCAGCTTTATTTCTTCGCCCGGGTATGAGCAGTTCTTC
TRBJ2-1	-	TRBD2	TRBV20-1	CSAVPGLAGGEQFF	TGCAGTGCTGTCCCGGGACTAGCGGGTGGTGAGCAGTTCTTC
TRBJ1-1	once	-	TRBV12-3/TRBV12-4	CASSQERLDWDTEAFF	TGTGCCAGCAGCCAAGAAAGGCTGGATTGGGACACTGAAGCTTTCTTT
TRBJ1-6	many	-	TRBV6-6	CASSYGRLPSGSPLHF	TGTGCCAGCAGTTACGGCCGGCTCCCCTCCGGTTCACCCCTCCACTTT
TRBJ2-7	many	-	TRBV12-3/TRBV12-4	CASSLDNSYEQYF	TGTGCCAGCAGTTTAGACAACTCCTACGAGCAGTACTTC
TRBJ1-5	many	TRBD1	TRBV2	CASSERQGFFQPQHF	TGTGCCAGCAGTGAGCGACAGGGTTTTTTCCAGCCCCAGCATTTT
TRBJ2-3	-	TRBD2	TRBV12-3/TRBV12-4	CASSLLSGGDTQYF	TGTGCCAGCAGTTTATTGAGCGGGGGAGATACGCAGTATTTT
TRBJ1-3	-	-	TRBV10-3	CAISDSVSGNTIYF	TGTGCCATCAGTGACAGCGTCTCTGGAAACACCATATATTTT
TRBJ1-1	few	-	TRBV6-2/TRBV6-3	CASSYSTNRMNTEAFF	TGTGCCAGCAGTTACTCGACTAACAGGATGAACACTGAAGCTTTCTTT
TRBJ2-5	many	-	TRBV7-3	CASSLKGAGMATQYF	TGTGCCAGCAGCCTCAAAGGGGCGGGAATGGCGACCCAGTACTTC
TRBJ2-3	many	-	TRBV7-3	CASSPGDNTDTQYF	TGTGCCAGCAGCCCCGGGGACAACACAGATACGCAGTATTTT
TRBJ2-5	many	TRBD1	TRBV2	CASRKTGEWETQYF	TGTGCCAGCAGGAAAACAGGGGAATGGGAGACCCAGTACTTC
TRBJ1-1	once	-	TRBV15	CATRRGTTEAFF	TGTGCCACCAGGAGGGGGACCACTGAAGCTTTCTTT
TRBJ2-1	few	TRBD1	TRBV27	CASSDRVYNEQFF	TGTGCCAGCAGCGACAGGGTTTACAATGAGCAGTTCTTC
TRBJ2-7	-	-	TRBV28	CASSLALGGSYEQYF	TGTGCCAGCAGTTTAGCCCTAGGAGGGTCCTACGAGCAGTACTTC
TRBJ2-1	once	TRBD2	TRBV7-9	CASSFPLAGHQDEQFF	TGTGCCAGCAGCTTCCCACTAGCGGGCCATCAGGATGAGCAGTTCTTC
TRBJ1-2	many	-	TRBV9	CASTRPGAYGYTF	TGTGCCAGCACCAGGCCGGGGGCATATGGCTACACCTTC
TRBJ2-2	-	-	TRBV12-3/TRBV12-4	CASSPTIGVGTGELFF	TGTGCCAGCAGTCCCACCATTGGGGTAGGGACCGGGGAGCTGTTTTTT
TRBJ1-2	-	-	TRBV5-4	CASSAQGIPNYGYTF	TGTGCCAGCAGCGCGCAGGGAATCCCTAACTATGGCTACACCTTC
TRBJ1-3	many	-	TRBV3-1	CASSPGRNTIYF	TGTGCCAGCAGCCCGGGGCGAAACACCATATATTTT
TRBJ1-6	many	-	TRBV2	CASKGRDYNSPLHF	TGTGCCAGCAAAGGGAGGGACTATAATTCACCCCTCCACTTT
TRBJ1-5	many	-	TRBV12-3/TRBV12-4	CASSYRGVPNQPQHF	TGTGCCAGCAGCTATAGGGGGGTGCCTAATCAGCCCCAGCATTTT
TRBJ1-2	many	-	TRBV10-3	CAISGVVQLYGYTF	TGTGCCATCAGTGGAGTAGTACAGCTCTATGGCTACACCTTC
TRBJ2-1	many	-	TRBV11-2	CASRPGHNEQFF	TGTGCCAGCAGACCAGGGCATAATGAGCAGTTCTTC
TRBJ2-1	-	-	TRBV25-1	CASSVQAAEQFF	TGTGCCAGCAGTGTTCAGGCGGCGGAGCAGTTCTTC
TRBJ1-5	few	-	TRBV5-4	CASSLDSSPNQPQHF	TGTGCCAGCAGCTTAGACAGTTCCCCGAATCAGCCCCAGCATTTT
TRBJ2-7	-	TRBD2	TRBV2	CASSLDLTSGIYEQYF	TGTGCCAGCAGCTTAGATTTGACTAGCGGGATTTACGAGCAGTACTTC
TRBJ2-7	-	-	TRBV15	CATSRRGAGGLDEQYF	TGTGCCACCAGCCGCAGAGGGGCCGGAGGGCTGGACGAGCAGTACTTC
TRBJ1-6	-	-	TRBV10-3	CAISESTQYLGSPLHF	TGTGCCATCAGTGAGTCGACGCAGTATTTAGGTTCACCCCTCCACTTT
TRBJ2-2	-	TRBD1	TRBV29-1	CSALGQGSTGELFF	TGCAGCGCCCTCGGACAGGGAAGTACCGGGGAGCTGTTTTTT
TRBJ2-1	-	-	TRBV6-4	CASSDGENNEQFF	TGTGCCAGCAGTGACGGGGAGAACAATGAGCAGTTCTTC
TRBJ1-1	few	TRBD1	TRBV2	CASSAHRDRRLGNTEAFF	TGTGCCAGCAGCGCCCACCGGGACAGGCGTCTTGGGAACACTGAAGCTTTCTTT
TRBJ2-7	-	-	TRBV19	CASSNDPGTYEQYF	TGTGCCAGTAGTAATGACCCCGGAACCTACGAGCAGTACTTC
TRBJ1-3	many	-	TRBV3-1	CASSPMDGNTIYF	TGTGCCAGCAGCCCGATGGATGGAAACACCATATATTTT
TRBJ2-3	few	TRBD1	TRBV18	CASSYSGTGNTDTQYF	TGTGCCAGCTCATACTCCGGGACAGGGAACACAGATACGCAGTATTTT